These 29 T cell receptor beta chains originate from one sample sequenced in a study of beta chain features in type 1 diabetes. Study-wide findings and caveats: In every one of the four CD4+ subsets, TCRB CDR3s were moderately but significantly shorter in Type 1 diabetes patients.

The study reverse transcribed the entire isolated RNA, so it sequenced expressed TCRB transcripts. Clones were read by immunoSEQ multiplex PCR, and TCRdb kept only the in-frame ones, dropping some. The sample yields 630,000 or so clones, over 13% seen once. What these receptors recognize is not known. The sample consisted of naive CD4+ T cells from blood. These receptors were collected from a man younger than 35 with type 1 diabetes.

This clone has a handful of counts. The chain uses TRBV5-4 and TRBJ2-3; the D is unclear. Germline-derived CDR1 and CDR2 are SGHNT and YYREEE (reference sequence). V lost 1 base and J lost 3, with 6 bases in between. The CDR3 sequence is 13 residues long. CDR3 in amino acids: CASSLFGTDTQYF. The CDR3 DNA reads TGTGCCAGCAGCTTGTTTGGGACAGATACGCAGTATTTT.

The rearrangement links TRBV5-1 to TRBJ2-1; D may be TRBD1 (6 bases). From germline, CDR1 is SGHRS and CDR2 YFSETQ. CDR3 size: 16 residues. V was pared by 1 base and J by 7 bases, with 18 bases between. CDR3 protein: CASSLFQGPSQNEQFF. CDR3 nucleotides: TGCGCCAGCAGCTTGTTTCAGGGGCCCTCCCAAAATGAGCAGTTCTTC.

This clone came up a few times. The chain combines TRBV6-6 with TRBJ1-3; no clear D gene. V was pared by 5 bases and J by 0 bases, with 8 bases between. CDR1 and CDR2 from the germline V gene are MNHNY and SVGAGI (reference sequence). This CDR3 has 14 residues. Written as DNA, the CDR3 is TGTGCCAGCAGTAAGGAGGCCTCTGGAAACACCATATATTTT. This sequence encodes CASSKEASGNTIYF.

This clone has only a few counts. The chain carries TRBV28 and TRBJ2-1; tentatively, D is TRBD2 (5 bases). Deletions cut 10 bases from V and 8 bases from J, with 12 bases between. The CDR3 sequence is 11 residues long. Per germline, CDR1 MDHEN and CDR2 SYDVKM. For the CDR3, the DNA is TGTGCCATTCACGGAGGCGATGAGCAGTTCTTC. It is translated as CAIHGGDEQFF.

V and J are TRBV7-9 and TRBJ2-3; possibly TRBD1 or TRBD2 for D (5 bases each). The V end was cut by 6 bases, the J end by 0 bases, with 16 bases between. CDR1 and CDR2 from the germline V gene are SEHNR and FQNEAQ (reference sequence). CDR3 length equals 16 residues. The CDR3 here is CASSSGAASSTDTQYF. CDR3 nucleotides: TGTGCCAGCAGTTCCGGGGCGGCAAGTAGCACAGATACGCAGTATTTT.

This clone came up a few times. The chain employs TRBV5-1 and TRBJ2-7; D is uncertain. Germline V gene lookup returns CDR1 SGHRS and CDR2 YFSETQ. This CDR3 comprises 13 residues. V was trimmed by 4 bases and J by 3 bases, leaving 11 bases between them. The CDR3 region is CASSPLAGYEQYF. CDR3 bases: TGCGCCAGCAGCCCCTTAGCAGGCTACGAGCAGTACTTC.

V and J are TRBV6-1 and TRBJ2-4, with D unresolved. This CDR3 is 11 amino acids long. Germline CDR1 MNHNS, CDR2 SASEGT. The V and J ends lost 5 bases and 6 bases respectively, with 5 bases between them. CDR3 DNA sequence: TGTGCCAGCAGTTCAGTAAACATTCAGTACTTC. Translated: CASSSVNIQYF.

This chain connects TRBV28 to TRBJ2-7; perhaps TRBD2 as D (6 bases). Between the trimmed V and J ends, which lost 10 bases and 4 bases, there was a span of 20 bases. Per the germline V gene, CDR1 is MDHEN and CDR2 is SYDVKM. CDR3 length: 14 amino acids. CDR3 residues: CATPGGVGFYEQYF. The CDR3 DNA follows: TGTGCCACCCCCGGCGGGGTGGGGTTTTACGAGCAGTACTTC.

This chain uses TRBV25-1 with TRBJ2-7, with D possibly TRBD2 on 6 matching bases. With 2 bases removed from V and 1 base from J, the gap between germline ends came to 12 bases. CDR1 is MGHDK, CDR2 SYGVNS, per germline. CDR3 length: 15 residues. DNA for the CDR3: TGTGCCAGCAGTGAAGGGGGGACCGCTTCCTACGAGCAGTACTTC. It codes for CASSEGGTASYEQYF.

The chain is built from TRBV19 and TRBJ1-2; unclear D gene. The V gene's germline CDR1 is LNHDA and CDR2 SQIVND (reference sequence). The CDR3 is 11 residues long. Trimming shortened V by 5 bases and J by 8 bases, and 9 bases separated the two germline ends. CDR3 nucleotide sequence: TGTGCCAGTAGTGGATGGGCCGGCTACACCTTC. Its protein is CASSGWAGYTF.

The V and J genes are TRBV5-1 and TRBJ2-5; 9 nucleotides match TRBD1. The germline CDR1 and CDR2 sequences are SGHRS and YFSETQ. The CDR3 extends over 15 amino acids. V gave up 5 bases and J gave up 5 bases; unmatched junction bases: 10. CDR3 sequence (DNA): TGCGCCAGCAGTCCAGCCGGGACAGGGAGCGAGACCCAGTACTTC. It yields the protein CASSPAGTGSETQYF. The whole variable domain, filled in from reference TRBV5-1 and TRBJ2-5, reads KAGVTQTPRYLIKTRGQQVTLSCSPISGHRSVSWYQQTPGQGLQFLFEYFSETQRNKGNFPGRFSGRQFSNSRSEMNVSTLELGDSALYLCASSPAGTGSETQYFGPGTRLLVL.

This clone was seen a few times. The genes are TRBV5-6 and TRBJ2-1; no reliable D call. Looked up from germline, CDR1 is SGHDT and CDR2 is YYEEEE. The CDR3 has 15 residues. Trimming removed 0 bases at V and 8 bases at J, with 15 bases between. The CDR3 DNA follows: TGTGCCAGCAGCTTGGCGGTCGACGGAATGGATGAGCAGTTCTTC. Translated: CASSLAVDGMDEQFF.

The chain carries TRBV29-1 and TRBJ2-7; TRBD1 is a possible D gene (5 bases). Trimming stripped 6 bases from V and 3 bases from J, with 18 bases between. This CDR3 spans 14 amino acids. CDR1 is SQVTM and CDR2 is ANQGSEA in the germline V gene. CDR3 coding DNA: TGCAGCGTCCCCAAGACAGACAGTGTCTACGAGCAGTACTTC. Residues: CSVPKTDSVYEQYF.

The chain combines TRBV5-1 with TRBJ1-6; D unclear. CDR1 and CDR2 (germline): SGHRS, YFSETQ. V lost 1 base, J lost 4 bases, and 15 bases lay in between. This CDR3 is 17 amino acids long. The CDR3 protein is CASSLSRSTEYNSPLHF. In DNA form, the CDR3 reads TGCGCCAGCAGCTTGAGCCGTAGCACTGAGTATAATTCACCCCTCCACTTT.

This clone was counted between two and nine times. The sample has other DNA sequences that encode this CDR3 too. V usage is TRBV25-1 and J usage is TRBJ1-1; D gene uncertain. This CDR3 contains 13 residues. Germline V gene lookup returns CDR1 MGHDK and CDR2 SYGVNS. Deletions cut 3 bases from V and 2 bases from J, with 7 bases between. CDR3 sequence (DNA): TGTGCCAGCAGTGATCGCGTTAACACTGAAGCTTTCTTT. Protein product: CASSDRVNTEAFF.

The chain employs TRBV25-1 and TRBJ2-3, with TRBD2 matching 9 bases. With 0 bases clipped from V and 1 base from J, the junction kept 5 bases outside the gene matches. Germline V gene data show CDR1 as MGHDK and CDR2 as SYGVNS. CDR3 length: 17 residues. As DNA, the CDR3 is TGTGCCAGCAGTGAATATGGCGGCGGGAGGGGCACAGATACGCAGTATTTT. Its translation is CASSEYGGGRGTDTQYF.

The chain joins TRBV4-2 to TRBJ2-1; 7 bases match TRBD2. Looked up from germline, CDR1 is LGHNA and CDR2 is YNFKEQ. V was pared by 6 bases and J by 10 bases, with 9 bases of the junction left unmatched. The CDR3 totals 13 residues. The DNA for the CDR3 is TGTGCCAGCAGGCAGGGAGGGGTCCGAGAGCAGTTCTTC. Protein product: CASRQGGVREQFF.

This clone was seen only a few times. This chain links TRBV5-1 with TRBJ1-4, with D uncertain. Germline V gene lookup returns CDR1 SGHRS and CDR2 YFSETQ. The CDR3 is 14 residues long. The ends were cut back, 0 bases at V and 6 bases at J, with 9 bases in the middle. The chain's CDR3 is CASSLAGPDEKLFF. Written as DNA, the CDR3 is TGCGCCAGCAGCTTGGCCGGCCCTGATGAAAAACTGTTTTTT.

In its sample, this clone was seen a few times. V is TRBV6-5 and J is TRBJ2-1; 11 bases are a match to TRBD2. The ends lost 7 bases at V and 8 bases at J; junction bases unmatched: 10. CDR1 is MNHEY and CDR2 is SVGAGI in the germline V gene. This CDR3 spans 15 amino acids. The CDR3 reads CASTDSGRAIYEQFF. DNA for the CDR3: TGTGCCAGCACCGATAGCGGGAGGGCCATTTATGAGCAGTTCTTC.

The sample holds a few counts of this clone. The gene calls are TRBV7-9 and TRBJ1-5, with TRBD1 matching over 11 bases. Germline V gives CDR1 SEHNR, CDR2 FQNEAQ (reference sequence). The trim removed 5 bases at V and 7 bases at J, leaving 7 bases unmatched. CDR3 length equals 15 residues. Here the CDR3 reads CASSAGQGVRQPQHF. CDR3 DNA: TGTGCCAGCAGCGCGGGACAGGGGGTTCGACAGCCCCAGCATTTT. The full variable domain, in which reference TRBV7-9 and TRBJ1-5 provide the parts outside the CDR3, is DTGVSQNPRHKITKRGQNVTFRCDPISEHNRLYWYRQTLGQGPEFLTYFQNEAQLEKSRLLSDRFSAERPKGSFSTLEIQRTEQGDSAMYLCASSAGQGVRQPQHFGDGTRLSIL.

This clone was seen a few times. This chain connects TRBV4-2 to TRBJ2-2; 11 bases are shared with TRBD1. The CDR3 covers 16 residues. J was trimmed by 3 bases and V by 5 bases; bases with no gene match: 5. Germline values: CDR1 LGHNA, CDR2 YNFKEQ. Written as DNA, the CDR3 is TGTGCCAGCAGCGGGGACAGGGGGGTCTACACCGGGGAGCTGTTTTTT. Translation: CASSGDRGVYTGELFF.

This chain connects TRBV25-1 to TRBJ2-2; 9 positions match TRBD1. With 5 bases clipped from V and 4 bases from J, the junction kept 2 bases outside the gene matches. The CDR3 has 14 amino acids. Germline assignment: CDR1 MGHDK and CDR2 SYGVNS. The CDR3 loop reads CASSRDRATGELFF. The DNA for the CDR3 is TGTGCCAGCAGTCGGGACAGGGCCACCGGGGAGCTGTTTTTT.

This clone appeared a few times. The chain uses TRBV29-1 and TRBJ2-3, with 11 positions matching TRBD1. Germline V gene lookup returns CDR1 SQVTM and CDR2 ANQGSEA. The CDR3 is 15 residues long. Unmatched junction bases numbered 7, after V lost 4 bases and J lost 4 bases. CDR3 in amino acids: CSVATGQGAADTQYF. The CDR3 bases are TGCAGCGTTGCAACAGGACAGGGGGCCGCAGATACGCAGTATTTT.

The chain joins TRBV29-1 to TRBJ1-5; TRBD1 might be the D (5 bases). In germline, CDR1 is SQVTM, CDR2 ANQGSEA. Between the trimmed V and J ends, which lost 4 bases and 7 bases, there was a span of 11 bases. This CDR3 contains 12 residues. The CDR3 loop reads CSVGQGRQPQHF. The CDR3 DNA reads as TGCAGCGTTGGGCAGGGTAGGCAGCCCCAGCATTTT.

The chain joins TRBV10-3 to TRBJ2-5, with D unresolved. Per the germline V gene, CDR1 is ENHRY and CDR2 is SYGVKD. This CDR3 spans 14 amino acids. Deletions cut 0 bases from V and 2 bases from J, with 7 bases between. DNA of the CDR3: TGTGCCATCAGTGAGTCGGTAGCACAAGAGACCCAGTACTTC. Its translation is CAISESVAQETQYF.

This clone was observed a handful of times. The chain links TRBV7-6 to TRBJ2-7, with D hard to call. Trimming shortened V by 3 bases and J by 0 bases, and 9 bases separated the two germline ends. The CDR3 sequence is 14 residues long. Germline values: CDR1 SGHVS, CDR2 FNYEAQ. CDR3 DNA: TGTGCCAGCAGCTTCGCAGGTATCTCCTACGAGCAGTACTTC. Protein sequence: CASSFAGISYEQYF.

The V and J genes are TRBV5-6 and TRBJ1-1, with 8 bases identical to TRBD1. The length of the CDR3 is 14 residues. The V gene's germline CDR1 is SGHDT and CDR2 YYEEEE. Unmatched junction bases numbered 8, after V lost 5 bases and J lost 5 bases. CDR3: CASRVQGGGTEAFF. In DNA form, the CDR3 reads TGTGCCAGCAGGGTACAGGGGGGAGGAACTGAAGCTTTCTTT.

The DNA of the CDR3 is TGTGCCTGGAGTCGGGGACCACGCGAGCAGTACTTC. Its protein product is CAWSRGPREQYF. J is TRBJ2-7 and V is TRBV30; tentatively, D is TRBD1 or TRBD2 (5 bases each). V lost 2 bases, J lost 6 bases, and 11 bases lay in between. Per the germline V gene, CDR1 is GTSNPN and CDR2 is SVGIG (reference sequence). The CDR3 totals 12 residues.

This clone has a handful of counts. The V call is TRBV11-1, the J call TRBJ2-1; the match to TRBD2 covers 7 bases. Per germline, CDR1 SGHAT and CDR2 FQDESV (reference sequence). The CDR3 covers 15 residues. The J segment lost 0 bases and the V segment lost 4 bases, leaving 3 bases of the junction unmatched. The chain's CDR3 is CASSSRGDSYNEQFF. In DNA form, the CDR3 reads TGTGCCAGCAGCTCTCGGGGGGACTCCTACAATGAGCAGTTCTTC. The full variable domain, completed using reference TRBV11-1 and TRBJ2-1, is EAEVAQSPRYKITEKSQAVAFWCDPISGHATLYWYRQILGQGPELLVQFQDESVVDDSQLPKDRFSAERLKGVDSTLKIQPAELGDSAMYLCASSSRGDSYNEQFFGPGTRLTVL.